Ten or more counts support the clone carrying this TCR beta chain. Its matching antigen is unknown. The term stable hyperthyroidism indicated an absence of ophthalmopathy within 18 months of follow-up. The hyperthyroidism patients had a new diagnosis of under 2 months' duration and were aged 18 to 65. From RNA, the CDR3 regions of TCR beta chains were amplified and sequenced. A first-round RT-PCR used HTBI primers, followed by a second-round multiplex PCR. From the multiplex PCR reads, TCRdb called clonotypes with MiXCR, one entry per CDR3 protein. Among about 620,000 distinct CDR3 sequences listed, 22% were seen once. The sample comes from a study of Graves' ophthalmopathy and Graves' hyperthyroidism. General observations from the study: From stable hyperthyroidism, ophthalmopathy was separated by a 13-signature model with around 90% sensitivity and around 80% specificity.

The CDR3 is made up of 15 amino acids. The ends were cut back, 2 bases at V and 2 bases at J, with 10 bases in the middle. This chain joins TRBV12-3 or TRBV12-4 and TRBJ2-4, with a possible D match to TRBD1 (5 bases). The receptor was derived from a woman younger than 30 with stable Graves' hyperthyroidism. Some clones in this sample may be carry-over from other donors' samples. The source material was peripheral blood. The CDR3 DNA sequence: TGTGCCAGCAGTTTACTCAGGGAAACCAAAAACATTCAGTACTTC. It translates to CASSLLRETKNIQYF.